The 7 T cell receptor beta chains given below trace back to one sample, sequenced in a study of shared clonotypes between healthy human individuals (dated by TCRdb to 2018 to 2021). The method was the immunoSEQ multiplex PCR assay. TCRdb re-hosts the immuneACCESS table, in-frame sequences only. Its copies lack some clones; in the studies checked, an unresolved V gene accounts for under half of them, and the cause for the rest is not known. The sample profile shows a few hundred thousand clones; around 97% of them were found once. 0.045% to 0.06% of the sample rests with the top ten. The sequenced material came from naive CD4+ T cells sorted from blood. The cell subset or site tag for this specimen amounts to: CD45RA+ positively selected. All receptors come from a woman aged 30 to 39 in good health.

V gene TRBV2 combines with J gene TRBJ1-4; D might be TRBD1 (6 bases). The V end lost 4 bases, the J end lost 0 bases, and 9 bases lay between the germline ends. There are 15 residues in the CDR3. CDR1 and CDR2 (germline): SNHLY, FYNNEI. The CDR3 is CASSGYRATNEKLFF. CDR3 bases: TGTGCCAGCAGTGGGTACAGGGCAACTAATGAAAAACTGTTTTTT.

The rearrangement links TRBV15 to TRBJ2-1; 7 bases agree with TRBD2. Unmatched junction bases numbered 8, after V lost 1 base and J lost 5 bases. Germline V gives CDR1 LNHNV, CDR2 YYDKDF (reference sequence). The CDR3 has 16 amino acids. CDR3 DNA sequence: TGTGCCACCAGCAGAGGTTCCGGGACTACACACAATGAGCAGTTCTTC. Amino acid sequence: CATSRGSGTTHNEQFF.

The genes are TRBV10-3 and TRBJ2-3; TRBD2 agrees at 9 bases. V shed 11 bases and J 4 bases; nucleotides not matched to a gene: 10. This CDR3 has 14 amino acids. In germline, CDR1 is ENHRY, CDR2 SYGVKD. CDR3 coding DNA: TGTGCCTTCTCGTCTGGCGGGGGGGCAGATACGCAGTATTTT. As protein: CAFSSGGGADTQYF.

The chain uses TRBV6-5 and TRBJ2-2; no clear D. Trimming shortened V by 8 bases and J by 6 bases, and 7 bases separated the two germline ends. This CDR3 has 11 residues. The germline gives CDR1 MNHEY, CDR2 SVGAGI. The CDR3: CASLWAGELFF. The DNA for the CDR3 is TGTGCCAGCCTCTGGGCCGGGGAGCTGTTTTTT.

This chain links TRBV18 with TRBJ2-1; D gene ambiguous. V dropped 2 bases and J dropped 4 bases, with 12 bases sitting between them. This CDR3 has 15 amino acids. Germline V lookup: CDR1 KGHSH, CDR2 LQKENI. The CDR3 DNA follows: TGTGCCAGCTCACCAATGGAGATCATTTACAATGAGCAGTTCTTC. It translates to CASSPMEIIYNEQFF. The variable domain in full, completed from reference TRBV18 and TRBJ2-1, reads NAGVMQNPRHLVRRRGQEARLRCSPMKGHSHVYWYRQLPEEGLKFMVYLQKENIIDESGMPKERFSAEFPKEGPSILRIQQVVRGDSAAYFCASSPMEIIYNEQFFGPGTRLTVL.

The rearrangement joins TRBV28 to TRBJ2-5, with 8 bases fitting TRBD1. The V segment lost 2 bases and the J segment 5 bases; nucleotides outside the gene matches: 4. This CDR3 is 14 amino acids long. Germline loops: CDR1 MDHEN, CDR2 SYDVKM. This CDR3 reads CASSLVTGDETQYF. CDR3 DNA sequence: TGTGCCAGCAGTTTAGTGACAGGGGATGAGACCCAGTACTTC.

The J gene is TRBJ1-2, the V gene TRBV5-1, with D unresolved. In germline, CDR1 is SGHRS, CDR2 YFSETQ. The CDR3 length is 13 residues. Trimming pared 3 bases from V and 5 bases from J, leaving 11 bases between. In DNA form, the CDR3 reads TGCGCCAGCAGCTCGAGGGAGGGTTATGGCTACACCTTC. It is translated as CASSSREGYGYTF.